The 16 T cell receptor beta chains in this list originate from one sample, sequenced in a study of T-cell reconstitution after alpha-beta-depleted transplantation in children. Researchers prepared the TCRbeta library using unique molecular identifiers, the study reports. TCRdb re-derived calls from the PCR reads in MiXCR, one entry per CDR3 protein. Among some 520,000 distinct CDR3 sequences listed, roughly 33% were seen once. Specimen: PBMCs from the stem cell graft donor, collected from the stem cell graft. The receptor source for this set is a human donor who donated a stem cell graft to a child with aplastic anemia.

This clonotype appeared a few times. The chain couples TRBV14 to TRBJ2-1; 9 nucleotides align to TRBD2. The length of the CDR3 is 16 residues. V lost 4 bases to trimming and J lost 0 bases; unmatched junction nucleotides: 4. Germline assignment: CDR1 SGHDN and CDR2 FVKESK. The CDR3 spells CASSLRLAVSYNEQFF. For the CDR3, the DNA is TGTGCCAGCAGCCTTCGACTAGCGGTCTCCTACAATGAGCAGTTCTTC. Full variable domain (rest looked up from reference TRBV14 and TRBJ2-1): EAGVTQFPSHSVIEKGQTVTLRCDPISGHDNLYWYRRVMGKEIKFLLHFVKESKQDESGMPNNRFLAERTGGTYSTLKVQPAELEDSGVYFCASSLRLAVSYNEQFFGPGTRLTVL.

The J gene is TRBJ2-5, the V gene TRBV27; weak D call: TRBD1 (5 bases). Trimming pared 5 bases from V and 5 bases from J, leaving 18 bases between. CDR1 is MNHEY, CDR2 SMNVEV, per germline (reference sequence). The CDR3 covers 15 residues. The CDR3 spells CASSPRQSAVETQYF. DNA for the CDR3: TGTGCCAGCAGTCCTCGACAGTCCGCAGTGGAGACCCAGTACTTC.

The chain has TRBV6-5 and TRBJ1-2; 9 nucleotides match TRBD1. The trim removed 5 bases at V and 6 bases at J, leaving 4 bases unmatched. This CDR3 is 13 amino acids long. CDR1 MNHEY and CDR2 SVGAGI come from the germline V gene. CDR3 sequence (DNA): TGTGCCAGCAGTATACAGGGGGCGGATGGCTACACCTTC. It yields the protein CASSIQGADGYTF.

The CDR3 is CASFRQGNTGELFF. For the CDR3, the DNA is TGTGCCAGCTTTAGGCAGGGAAACACCGGGGAGCTGTTTTTT. The chain recombines TRBV6-1 with TRBJ2-2, with TRBD1 as a possible D gene (5 bases). Trimming removed 8 bases from V and 2 bases from J, with 12 bases in between. Germline loops: CDR1 MNHNS, CDR2 SASEGT. This CDR3 region has 14 residues.

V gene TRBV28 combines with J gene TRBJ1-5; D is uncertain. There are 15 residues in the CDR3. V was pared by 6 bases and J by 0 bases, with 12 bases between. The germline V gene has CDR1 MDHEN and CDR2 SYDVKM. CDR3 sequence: CASSVPYYSNQPQHF. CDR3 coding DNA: TGTGCCAGCAGCGTCCCCTACTATAGCAATCAGCCCCAGCATTTT.

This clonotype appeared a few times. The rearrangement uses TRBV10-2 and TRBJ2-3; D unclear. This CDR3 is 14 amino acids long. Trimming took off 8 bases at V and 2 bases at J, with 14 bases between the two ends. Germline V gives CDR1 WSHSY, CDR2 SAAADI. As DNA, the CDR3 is TGCGCCAGCGGTAGTCTGACCAACACAGATACGCAGTATTTT. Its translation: CASGSLTNTDTQYF.

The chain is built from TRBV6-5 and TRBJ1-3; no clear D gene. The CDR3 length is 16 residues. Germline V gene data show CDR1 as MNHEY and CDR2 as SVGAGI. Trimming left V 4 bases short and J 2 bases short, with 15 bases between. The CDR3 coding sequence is TGTGCCAGCAGTTCCCGGAGGACGGGGACTGGAAACACCATATATTTT. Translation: CASSSRRTGTGNTIYF.

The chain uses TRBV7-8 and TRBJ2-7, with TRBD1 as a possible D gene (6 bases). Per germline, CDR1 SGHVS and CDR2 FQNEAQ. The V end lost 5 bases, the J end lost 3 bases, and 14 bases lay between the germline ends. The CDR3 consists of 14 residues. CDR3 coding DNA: TGTGCCAGCAGCAAAAACAGGGCGGTCTACGAGCAGTACGTC. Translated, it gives CASSKNRAVYEQYV.

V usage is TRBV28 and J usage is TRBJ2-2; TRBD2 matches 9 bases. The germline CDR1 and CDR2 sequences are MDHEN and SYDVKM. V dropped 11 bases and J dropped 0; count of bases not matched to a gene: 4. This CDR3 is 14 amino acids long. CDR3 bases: TGTGCCGGGGCGGGAGGGCCGAACACCGGGGAGCTGTTTTTT. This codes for CAGAGGPNTGELFF.

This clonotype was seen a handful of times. CDR3 residues: CASESSPLKPQHF. The CDR3 DNA reads as TGTGCCAGCGAGTCGTCACCTTTAAAGCCCCAGCATTTT. V is TRBV7-9 and J is TRBJ1-5; D is unresolved. V was shortened by 8 bases and J by 8 bases, with 16 bases between the two germline ends. CDR3 size: 13 residues. Germline V gives CDR1 SEHNR, CDR2 FQNEAQ (reference sequence).

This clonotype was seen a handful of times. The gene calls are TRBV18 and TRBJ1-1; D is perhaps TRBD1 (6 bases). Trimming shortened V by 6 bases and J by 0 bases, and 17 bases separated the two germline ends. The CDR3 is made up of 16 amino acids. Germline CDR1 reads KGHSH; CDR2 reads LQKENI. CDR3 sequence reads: CASSSDGQTLNTEAFF. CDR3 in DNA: TGTGCCAGCTCCTCCGACGGACAGACTTTGAACACTGAAGCTTTCTTT.

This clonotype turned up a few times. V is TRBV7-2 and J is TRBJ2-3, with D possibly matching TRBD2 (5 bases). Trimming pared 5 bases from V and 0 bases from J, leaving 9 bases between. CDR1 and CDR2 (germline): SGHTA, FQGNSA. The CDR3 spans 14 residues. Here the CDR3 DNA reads TGTGCCAGCAGCCCTCGGGGAAGCACAGATACGCAGTATTTT. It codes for CASSPRGSTDTQYF. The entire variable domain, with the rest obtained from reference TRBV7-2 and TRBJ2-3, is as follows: GAGVSQSPSNKVTEKGKDVELRCDPISGHTALYWYRQSLGQGLEFLIYFQGNSAPDKSGLPSDRFSAERTGGSVSTLTIQRTQQEDSAVYLCASSPRGSTDTQYFGPGTRLTVL.

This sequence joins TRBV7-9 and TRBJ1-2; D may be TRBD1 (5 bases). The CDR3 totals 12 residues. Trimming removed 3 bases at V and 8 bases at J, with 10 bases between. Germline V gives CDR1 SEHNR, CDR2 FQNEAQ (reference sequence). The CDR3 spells CASSLRGWGYTF. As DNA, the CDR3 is TGTGCCAGCAGCTTGAGGGGATGGGGCTACACCTTC.

The CDR3 loop reads CASWSPGVGYGYTF. The CDR3, as DNA: TGTGCCAGCTGGTCCCCGGGGGTCGGCTATGGCTACACCTTC. This sequence joins TRBV6-2 or TRBV6-3 and TRBJ1-2, with a tentative D call TRBD1 (5 bases). Germline CDR1 and CDR2: MNHEY and SVGEGT. Trimming removed 8 bases from V and 4 bases from J, with 17 bases in between. This CDR3 region has 14 residues.

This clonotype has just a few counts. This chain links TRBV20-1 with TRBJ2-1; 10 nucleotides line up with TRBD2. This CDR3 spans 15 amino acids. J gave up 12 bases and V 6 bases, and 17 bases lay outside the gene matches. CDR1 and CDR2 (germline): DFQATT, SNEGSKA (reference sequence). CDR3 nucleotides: TGCAGTGCGAGGGAGGGACTAGCGTACAACGGGAGGCAGTTCTTC. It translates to CSAREGLAYNGRQFF.

The CDR3 DNA is TGTGCCAGCAGCGTAGGTCCAGCGGGAGTTGAGAATGAGCAGTTCTTC. Translated, it gives CASSVGPAGVENEQFF. J is TRBJ2-1 and V is TRBV9; 8 bases line up with TRBD2. This CDR3 has 16 residues. Germline V gives CDR1 SGDLS, CDR2 YYNGEE. Trimming at V came to 0 bases and at J to 7 bases, leaving 9 bases not matched to a gene. Looking up the rest from reference TRBV9 and TRBJ2-1 gives the full variable domain: DSGVTQTPKHLITATGQRVTLRCSPRSGDLSVYWYQQSLDQGLQFLIQYYNGEERAKGNILERFSAQQFPDLHSELNLSSLELGDSALYFCASSVGPAGVENEQFFGPGTRLTVL.